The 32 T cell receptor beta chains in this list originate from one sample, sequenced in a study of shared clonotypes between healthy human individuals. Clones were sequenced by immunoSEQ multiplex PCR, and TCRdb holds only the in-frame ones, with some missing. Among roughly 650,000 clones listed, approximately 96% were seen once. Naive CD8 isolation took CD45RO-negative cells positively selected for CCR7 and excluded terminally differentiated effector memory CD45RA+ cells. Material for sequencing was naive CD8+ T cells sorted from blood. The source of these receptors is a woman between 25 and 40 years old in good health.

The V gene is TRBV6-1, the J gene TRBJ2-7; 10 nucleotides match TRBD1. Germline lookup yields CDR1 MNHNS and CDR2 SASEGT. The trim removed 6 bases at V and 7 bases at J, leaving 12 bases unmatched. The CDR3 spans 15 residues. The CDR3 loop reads CASRRTGGDIGEQYF. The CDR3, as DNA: TGTGCCAGCAGACGGACAGGGGGTGACATAGGGGAGCAGTACTTC.

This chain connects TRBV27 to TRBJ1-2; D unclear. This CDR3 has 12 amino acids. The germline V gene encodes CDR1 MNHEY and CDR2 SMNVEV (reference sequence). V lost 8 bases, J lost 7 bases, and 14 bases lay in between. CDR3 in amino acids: CASASGGSGYTF. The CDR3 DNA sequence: TGTGCCAGCGCTTCAGGAGGCTCTGGCTACACCTTC.

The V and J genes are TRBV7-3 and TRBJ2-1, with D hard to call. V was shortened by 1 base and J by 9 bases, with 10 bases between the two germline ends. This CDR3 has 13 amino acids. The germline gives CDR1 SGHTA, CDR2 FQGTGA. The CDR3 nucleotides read TGTGCCAGCAGCTTAAGAGACACAGCTGAGCAGTTCTTC. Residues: CASSLRDTAEQFF.

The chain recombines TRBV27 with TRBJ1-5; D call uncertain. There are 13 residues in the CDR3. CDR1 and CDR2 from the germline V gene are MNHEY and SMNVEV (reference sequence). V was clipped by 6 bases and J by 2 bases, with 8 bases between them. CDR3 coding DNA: TGTGCCAGCAGCGTAAGGGGCAATCAGCCCCAGCATTTT. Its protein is CASSVRGNQPQHF.

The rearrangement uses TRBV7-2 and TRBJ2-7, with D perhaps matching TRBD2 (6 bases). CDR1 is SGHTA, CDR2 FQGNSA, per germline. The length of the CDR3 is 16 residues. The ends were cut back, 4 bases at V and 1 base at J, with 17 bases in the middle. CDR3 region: CASSSGLPLLSYEQYF. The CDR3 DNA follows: TGTGCCAGCAGCTCGGGACTCCCGCTCCTTTCCTACGAGCAGTACTTC.

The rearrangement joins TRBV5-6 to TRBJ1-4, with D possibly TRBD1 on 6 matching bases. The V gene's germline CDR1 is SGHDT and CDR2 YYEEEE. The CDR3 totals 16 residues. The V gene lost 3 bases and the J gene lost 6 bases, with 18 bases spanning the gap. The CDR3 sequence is CASSSTRTALDEKLFF. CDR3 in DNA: TGTGCCAGCAGCTCCACGCGGACAGCTTTGGATGAAAAACTGTTTTTT.

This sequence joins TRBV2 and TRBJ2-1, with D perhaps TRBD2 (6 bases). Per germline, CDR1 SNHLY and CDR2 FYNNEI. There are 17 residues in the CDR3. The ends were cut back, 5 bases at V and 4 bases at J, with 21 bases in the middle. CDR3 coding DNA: TGTGCCAGCAGTAAGCTAGGGGACTTAGGGCCATACAATGAGCAGTTCTTC. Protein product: CASSKLGDLGPYNEQFF.

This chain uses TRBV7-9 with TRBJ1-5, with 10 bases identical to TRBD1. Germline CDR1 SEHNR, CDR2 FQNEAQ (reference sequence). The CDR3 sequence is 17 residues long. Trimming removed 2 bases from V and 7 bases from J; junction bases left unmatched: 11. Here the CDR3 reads CASSLWVGQGRGQPQHF. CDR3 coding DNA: TGTGCCAGCAGCTTATGGGTGGGACAGGGGAGAGGACAGCCCCAGCATTTT.

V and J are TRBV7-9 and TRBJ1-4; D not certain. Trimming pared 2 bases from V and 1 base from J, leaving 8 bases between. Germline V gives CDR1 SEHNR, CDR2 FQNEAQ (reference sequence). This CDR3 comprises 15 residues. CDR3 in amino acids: CASSLSGVTNEKLFF. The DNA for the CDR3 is TGTGCCAGCAGCTTATCAGGAGTAACTAATGAAAAACTGTTTTTT.

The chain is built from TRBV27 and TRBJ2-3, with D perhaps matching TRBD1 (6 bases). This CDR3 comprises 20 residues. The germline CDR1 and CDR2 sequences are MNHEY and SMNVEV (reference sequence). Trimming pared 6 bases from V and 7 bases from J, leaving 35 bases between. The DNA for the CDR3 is TGTGCCAGCAGGTCCGCTGGGGGCGCCGTACGTCGGGACGACCTGTATACGCAGTATTTT. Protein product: CASRSAGGAVRRDDLYTQYF.

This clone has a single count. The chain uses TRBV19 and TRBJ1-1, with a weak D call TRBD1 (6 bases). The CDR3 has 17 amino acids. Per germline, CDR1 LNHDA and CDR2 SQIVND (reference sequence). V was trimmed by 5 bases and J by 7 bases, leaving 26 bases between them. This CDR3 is CASSFHTRGARRIEAFF. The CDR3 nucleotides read TGTGCCAGTAGTTTTCACACAAGGGGGGCCCGGAGGATTGAAGCTTTCTTT.

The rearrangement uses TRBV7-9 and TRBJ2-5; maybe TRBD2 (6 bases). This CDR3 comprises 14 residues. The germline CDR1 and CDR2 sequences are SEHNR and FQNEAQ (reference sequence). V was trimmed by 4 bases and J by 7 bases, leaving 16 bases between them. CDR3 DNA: TGTGCCAGCAGCTCACCACGGACGGAGGGGACCCAGTACTTC. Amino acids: CASSSPRTEGTQYF.

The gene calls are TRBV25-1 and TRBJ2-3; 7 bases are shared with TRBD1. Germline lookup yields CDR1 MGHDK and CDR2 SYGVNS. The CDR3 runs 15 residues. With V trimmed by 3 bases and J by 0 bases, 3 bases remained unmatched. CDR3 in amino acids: CASSDGTASTDTQYF. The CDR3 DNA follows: TGTGCCAGCAGTGACGGGACAGCTAGCACAGATACGCAGTATTTT.

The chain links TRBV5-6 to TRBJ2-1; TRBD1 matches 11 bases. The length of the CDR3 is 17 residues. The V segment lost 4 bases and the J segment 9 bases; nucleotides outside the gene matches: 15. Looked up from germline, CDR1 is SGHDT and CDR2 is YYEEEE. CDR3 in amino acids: CASSLGSRDRGMGEQFF. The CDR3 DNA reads TGTGCCAGCAGCCTGGGTTCCCGGGACAGGGGGATGGGTGAGCAGTTCTTC.

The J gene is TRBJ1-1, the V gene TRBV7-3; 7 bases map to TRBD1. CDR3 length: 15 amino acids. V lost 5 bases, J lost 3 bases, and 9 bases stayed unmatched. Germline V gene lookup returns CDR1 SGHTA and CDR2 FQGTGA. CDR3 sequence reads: CASSPTGIRDTEAFF. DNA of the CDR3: TGTGCCAGCAGCCCGACAGGGATTCGGGACACTGAAGCTTTCTTT.

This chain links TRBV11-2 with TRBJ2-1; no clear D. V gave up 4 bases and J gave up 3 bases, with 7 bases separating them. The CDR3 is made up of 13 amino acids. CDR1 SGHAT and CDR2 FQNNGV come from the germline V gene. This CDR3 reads CASSSSYYNEQFF. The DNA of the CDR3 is TGTGCCAGCAGCTCAAGCTACTACAATGAGCAGTTCTTC.

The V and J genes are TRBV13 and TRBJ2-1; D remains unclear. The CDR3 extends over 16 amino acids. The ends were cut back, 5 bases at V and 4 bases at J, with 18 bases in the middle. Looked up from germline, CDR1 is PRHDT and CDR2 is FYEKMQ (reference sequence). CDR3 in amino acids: CASSVDRTELYNEQFF. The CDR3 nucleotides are TGTGCCAGCAGCGTCGACCGAACGGAGTTATACAATGAGCAGTTCTTC.

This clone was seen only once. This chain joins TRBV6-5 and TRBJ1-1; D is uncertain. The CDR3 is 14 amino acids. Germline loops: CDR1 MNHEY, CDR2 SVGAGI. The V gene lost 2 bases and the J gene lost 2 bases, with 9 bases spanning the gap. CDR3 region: CASSYGGGNTEAFF. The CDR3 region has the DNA TGTGCCAGCAGTTACGGCGGCGGAAACACTGAAGCTTTCTTT.

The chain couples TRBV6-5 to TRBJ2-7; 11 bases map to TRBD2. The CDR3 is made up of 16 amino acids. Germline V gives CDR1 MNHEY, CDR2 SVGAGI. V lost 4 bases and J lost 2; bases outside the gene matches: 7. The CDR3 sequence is CASSSRTSGLTYEQYF. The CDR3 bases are TGTGCCAGCAGTTCGAGGACTAGCGGGTTAACCTACGAGCAGTACTTC.

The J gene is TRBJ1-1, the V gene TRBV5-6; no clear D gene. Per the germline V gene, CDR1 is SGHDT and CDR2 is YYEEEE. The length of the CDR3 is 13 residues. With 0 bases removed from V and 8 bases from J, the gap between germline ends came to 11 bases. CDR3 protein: CASSLALESEAFF. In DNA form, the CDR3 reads TGTGCCAGCAGCTTGGCCCTCGAGTCGGAAGCTTTCTTT.

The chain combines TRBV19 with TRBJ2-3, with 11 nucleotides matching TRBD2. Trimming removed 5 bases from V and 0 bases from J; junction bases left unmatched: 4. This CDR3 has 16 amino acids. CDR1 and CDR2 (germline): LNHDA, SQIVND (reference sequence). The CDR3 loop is CASSPRTSGSTDTQYF. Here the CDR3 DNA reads TGTGCCAGTAGTCCCCGGACTAGCGGGAGCACAGATACGCAGTATTTT.

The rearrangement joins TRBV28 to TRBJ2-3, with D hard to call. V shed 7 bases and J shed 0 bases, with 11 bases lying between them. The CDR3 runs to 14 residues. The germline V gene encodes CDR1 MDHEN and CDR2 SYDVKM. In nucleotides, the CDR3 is TGTGCCAGCACGTCGTCAGCTAGCACAGATACGCAGTATTTT. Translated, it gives CASTSSASTDTQYF.

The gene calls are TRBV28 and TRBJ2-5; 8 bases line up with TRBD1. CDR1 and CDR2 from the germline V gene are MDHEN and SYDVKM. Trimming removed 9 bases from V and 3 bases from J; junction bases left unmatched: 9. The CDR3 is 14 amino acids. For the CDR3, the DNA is TGTGCCAGTAACCCACAGGGGGTTGAAGAGACCCAGTACTTC. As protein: CASNPQGVEETQYF.

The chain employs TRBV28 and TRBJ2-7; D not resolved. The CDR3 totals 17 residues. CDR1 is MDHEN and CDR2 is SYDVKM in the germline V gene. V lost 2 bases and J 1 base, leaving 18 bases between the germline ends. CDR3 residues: CASSLRALDPHSYEQYF. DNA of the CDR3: TGTGCCAGCAGTTTACGGGCCCTAGATCCCCATTCCTACGAGCAGTACTTC.

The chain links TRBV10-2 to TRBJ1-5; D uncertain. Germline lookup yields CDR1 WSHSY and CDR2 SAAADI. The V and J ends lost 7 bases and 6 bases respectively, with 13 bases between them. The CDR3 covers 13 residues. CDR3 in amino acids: CASNDQGSQPQHF. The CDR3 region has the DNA TGCGCCAGCAACGACCAAGGCAGTCAGCCCCAGCATTTT.

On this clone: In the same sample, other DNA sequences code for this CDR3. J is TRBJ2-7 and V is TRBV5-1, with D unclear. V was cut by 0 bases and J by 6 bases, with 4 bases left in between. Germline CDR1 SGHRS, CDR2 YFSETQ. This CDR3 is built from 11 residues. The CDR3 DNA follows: TGCGCCAGCAGCTTGGGCGGCGAGCAGTACTTC. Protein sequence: CASSLGGEQYF.

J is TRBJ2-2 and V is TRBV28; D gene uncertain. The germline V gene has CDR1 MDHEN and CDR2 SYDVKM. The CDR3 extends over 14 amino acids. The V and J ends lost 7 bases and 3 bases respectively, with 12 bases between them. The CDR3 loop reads CASTLSGDTGELFF. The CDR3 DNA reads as TGTGCCAGCACCCTGAGTGGGGACACCGGGGAGCTGTTTTTT. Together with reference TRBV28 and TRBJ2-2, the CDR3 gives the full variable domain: DVKVTQSSRYLVKRTGEKVFLECVQDMDHENMFWYRQDPGLGLRLIYFSYDVKMKEKGDIPEGYSVSREKKERFSLILESASTNQTSMYLCASTLSGDTGELFFGEGSRLTVL.

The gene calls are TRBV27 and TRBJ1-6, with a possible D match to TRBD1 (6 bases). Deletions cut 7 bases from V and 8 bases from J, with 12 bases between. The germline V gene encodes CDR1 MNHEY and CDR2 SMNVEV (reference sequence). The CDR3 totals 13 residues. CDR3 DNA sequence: TGTGCCAGCAAGGGGGGGGATTATTCACCCCTCCACTTT. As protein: CASKGGDYSPLHF.

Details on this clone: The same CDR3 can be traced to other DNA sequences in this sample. The CDR3 region has the DNA TGTGCCAGCAGTTTCGGCCGGGAGCAGTACTTC. It encodes CASSFGREQYF. The chain couples TRBV27 to TRBJ2-7; D is undetermined. In germline, CDR1 is MNHEY, CDR2 SMNVEV (reference sequence). This CDR3 spans 11 amino acids. Trimming shortened V by 3 bases and J by 7 bases, and 7 bases separated the two germline ends.

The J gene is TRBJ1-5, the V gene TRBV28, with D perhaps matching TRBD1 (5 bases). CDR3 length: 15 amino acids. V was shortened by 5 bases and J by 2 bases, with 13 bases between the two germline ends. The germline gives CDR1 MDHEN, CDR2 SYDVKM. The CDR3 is CASSIQVWGNQPQHF. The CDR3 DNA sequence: TGTGCCAGCAGTATACAGGTCTGGGGCAATCAGCCCCAGCATTTT. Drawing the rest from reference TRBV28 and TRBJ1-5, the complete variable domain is DVKVTQSSRYLVKRTGEKVFLECVQDMDHENMFWYRQDPGLGLRLIYFSYDVKMKEKGDIPEGYSVSREKKERFSLILESASTNQTSMYLCASSIQVWGNQPQHFGDGTRLSIL.

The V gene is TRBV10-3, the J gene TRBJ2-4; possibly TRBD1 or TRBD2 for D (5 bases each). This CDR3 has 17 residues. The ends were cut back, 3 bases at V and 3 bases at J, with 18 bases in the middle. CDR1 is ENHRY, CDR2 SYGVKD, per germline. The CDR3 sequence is CAISESPGTRSKNIQYF. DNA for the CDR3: TGTGCCATCAGTGAATCTCCCGGGACCAGAAGCAAAAACATTCAGTACTTC.

This chain's CDR3 is CASSLGDLGGGDTGELFF. The CDR3 coding sequence is TGTGCCAGCAGCCTCGGAGACTTGGGGGGAGGGGACACCGGGGAGCTGTTTTTT. V usage is TRBV2 and J usage is TRBJ2-2, with 7 bases that match TRBD2. V was clipped by 6 bases and J by 3 bases; unmatched bases: 16. The CDR3 loop spans 18 amino acids. The germline V gene encodes CDR1 SNHLY and CDR2 FYNNEI.